The subject of this entry is one T cell receptor (beta chain). The antigen remains unidentified. The data were taken from a study of OX40 agonist ivuxolimab in advanced cancers. On the study more broadly: In three patients, partial responses were observed, one with hepatocellular carcinoma and two with cutaneous melanoma. Study-level results: Among some nonresponders, normalized T-cell clonal expansion was also low. Circulating CD4+ and CD8+ T cells showed clonal expansion by week 6 at 0.1 to 3.0 mg/kg. The study found among the lowest clonal expansion in partial responders at 0.1-3.0 mg/kg.

Here immunoSEQ multiplex PCR was the method, and the copy in TCRdb shows in-frame clones only, minus some. Of some 42,000 clones listed, over 80% are singletons. The sequencing used CD4+ or CD8+ T cells sorted from blood, collected in a trial of the OX40 agonist ivuxolimab. This TCR came from an adult with an advanced solid tumor such as melanoma, head and neck, liver or kidney cancer.

The CDR3 region is CASERQVLEKLFF. The DNA for the CDR3 is TGTGCCAGCGAGAGACAGGTTCTTGAAAAACTGTTTTTT. V gene TRBV6-6 combines with J gene TRBJ1-4; TRBD1 might be the D (6 bases). In germline, CDR1 is MNHNY, CDR2 SVGAGI (reference sequence). The CDR3 contains 13 residues. The ends were cut back, 8 bases at V and 7 bases at J, with 14 bases in the middle.